The source of this TCR beta chain is a study of regulatory T cells in long-lasting Graves disease. The wider study: The term persistent Graves' disease signified upward of 5 years on antithyroid drugs with positive TSH receptor antibodies.

Relying on iRepertoire HTBI primers and Arm-PCR of CDR3 regions, the team built TCR beta libraries. As processed by the authors: Segment identification across samples yielded 50 to 80 TRBV and 13 to 15 TRBJ segments. A single record per CDR3 protein comes from TCRdb applying MiXCR to the multiplex PCR reads. The V and J calls and clone size come from TCRdb's table, not from the authors' own analysis. This sample has about 450,000 distinct CDR3 sequences, with roughly a quarter found just once. Germline-derived CDR1 and CDR2 are MNHNS and SASEGT. There are 14 residues in the CDR3. J gave up 1 base and V 6 bases, and 5 bases lay outside the gene matches. This clonotype was observed at least ten times. Regarding time point: persistent/refractory GD, antithyroid drugs over 5 years with positive TRAb. The TCR library was made from RNA extracted from PBMCs. Patients hailed from an endocrinology department in Xi'an, China.

Sequenced material: peripheral blood mononuclear cells (PBMCs), taken when the disease was refractory, from a patient treated with antithyroid drugs. V is TRBV6-1 and J is TRBJ1-1; 7 bases match TRBD1. The clonotype comes from a female donor with Graves disease. The CDR3 loop reads CASSGQAKNTEAFF. CDR3 coding DNA: TGTGCCAGCAGCGGACAGGCCAAGAACACTGAAGCTTTCTTT.